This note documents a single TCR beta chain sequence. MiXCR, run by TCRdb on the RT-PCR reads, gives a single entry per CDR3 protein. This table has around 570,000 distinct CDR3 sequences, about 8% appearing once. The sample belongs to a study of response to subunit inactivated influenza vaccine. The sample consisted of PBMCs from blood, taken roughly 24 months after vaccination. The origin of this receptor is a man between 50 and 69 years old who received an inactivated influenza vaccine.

CDR3 sequence reads: CASSLRPTLNTGELFF. In DNA, the CDR3 is TGCGCCAGCAGCTTGAGGCCCACGCTGAACACCGGGGAGCTGTTTTTT. The rearrangement uses TRBV5-1 and TRBJ2-2, with unresolved D. The CDR3 has 16 residues. Trimming took 1 base from V and 1 from J, leaving 11 bases between them. Germline V gene lookup returns CDR1 SGHRS and CDR2 YFSETQ.